These 5 T cell receptor beta chains came from one sample sequenced in a study of STAT5B mutations in CD4+ large granular lymphocyte leukemia. Sequencing used immunoSEQ multiplex PCR; TCRdb keeps in-frame clones, though not all of them. The sample carries roughly 46,000 clones, more than 65% recorded once. Sequencing used CD4+ T cells from blood buffy coats. These receptors came from a human donor in good health.

This clone was counted only a few times. This sequence joins TRBV9 and TRBJ2-2, with D uncertain. Per germline, CDR1 SGDLS and CDR2 YYNGEE. Trimming removed 1 base at V and 3 bases at J, with 10 bases between. The CDR3 loop spans 15 amino acids. The CDR3 spells CASSVSALHTGELFF. DNA of the CDR3: TGTGCCAGCAGCGTATCGGCGCTTCACACCGGGGAGCTGTTTTTT.

This chain links TRBV10-3 with TRBJ2-3; D uncertain. V was shortened by 8 bases and J by 6 bases, with 21 bases between the two germline ends. Germline CDR1 and CDR2: ENHRY and SYGVKD. The CDR3 consists of 15 residues. CDR3 nucleotides: TGTGCCATCCGCCCTGAGGCGAATCTAATTGATACGCAGTATTTT. Translated, it gives CAIRPEANLIDTQYF.

V is TRBV6-5 and J is TRBJ1-1; D perhaps matches TRBD1 (6 bases). With 4 bases removed from V and 1 base from J, the gap between germline ends came to 13 bases. In germline, CDR1 is MNHEY, CDR2 SVGAGI. The CDR3 loop spans 15 amino acids. The DNA of the CDR3 is TGTGCCAGCAGTTCGCAGGGGCTGGGGAACACTGAAGCTTTCTTT. This gives the protein CASSSQGLGNTEAFF.

In its sample, this clone was seen once. The CDR3, as DNA: TGTGCCAGCGCCGAATGGGACAGGGGGAACGGGGAGCTGTTTTTT. Encoded protein: CASAEWDRGNGELFF. The chain combines TRBV28 with TRBJ2-2; TRBD1 matches 11 bases. V was clipped by 8 bases and J by 7 bases; unmatched bases: 9. This CDR3 is built from 15 residues. Germline V gene data show CDR1 as MDHEN and CDR2 as SYDVKM.

This clone was recorded once. The chain couples TRBV9 to TRBJ2-3; tentatively, D is TRBD2 (7 bases). Trimming removed 0 bases from V and 4 bases from J, with 15 bases in between. Germline V gene lookup returns CDR1 SGDLS and CDR2 YYNGEE. The CDR3 consists of 16 residues. This CDR3 reads CASSVEEGGLSDTQYF. The DNA of the CDR3 is TGTGCCAGCAGCGTAGAAGAGGGGGGGTTGTCAGATACGCAGTATTTT.